This is a list of T cell receptor beta chains from one sample in a study of cytomegalovirus exposure and HLA in healthy donors. TCRdb keeps only in-frame clones here, not all; method: immunoSEQ multiplex PCR. There are approximately 150,000 clones in the sample; over 60% occur only once, and over 0.9% lies in the top ten. The sequenced sample consisted of PBMCs. These receptors were obtained from a woman aged 60 to 75 in good health and CMV-seronegative. Each CDR3 is given with its conserved first and last residue. A D gene is named only where the DNA matches it firmly. Size values are once, few and many counts, or a class for expanded clones, and some rows have none.

d_call	v_call	clone_size	j_call	cdr3_nt	cdr3_aa
TRBD2	TRBV7-2	once	TRBJ2-3	TGTGCCAGCAGCCCGGTATCAGCGGGACTGGGCACAGATACGCAGTATTTT	CASSPVSAGLGTDTQYF
NA	TRBV5-1	NA	TRBJ1-3	TGCGCCAGCAGCTTGCAGCCAGGGGAGGGAAACACCATATATTTT	CASSLQPGEGNTIYF
TRBD1	TRBV28	NA	TRBJ2-3	TGTGCCAGCAGCGACAGGGGGCTTTCAGATACGCAGTATTTT	CASSDRGLSDTQYF
NA	TRBV6-6	NA	TRBJ1-3	TGTGCCAGCAGAGAGGGCCCAGAACTCTCTGGAAACACCATATATTTT	CASREGPELSGNTIYF
NA	TRBV5-1	many	TRBJ2-2	TGCGCCAGCAGCTTTAAGAACACCGGGGAGCTGTTTTTT	CASSFKNTGELFF
TRBD1	TRBV4-1	NA	TRBJ2-7	TGCGCCAGCAGCCAAGAGGACAGGGGGTACGAGCAGTACTTC	CASSQEDRGYEQYF
NA	TRBV7-9	NA	TRBJ2-1	TGTGCCAGCAGCACCTCTGTGGGGGGGGGCTTGGTAAATGAGCAGTTCTTC	CASSTSVGGGLVNEQFF
NA	TRBV28	few	TRBJ1-4	TGTGCCAGCAGTTCCGGGACAATAACTGGCATGGCTAATGAAAAACTGTTTTTT	CASSSGTITGMANEKLFF
NA	TRBV29-1	NA	TRBJ2-5	TGCAGCGTTGAAAGGGCCAGAGGGGAGACCCAGTACTTC	CSVERARGETQYF
NA	TRBV11-2	NA	TRBJ2-5	TGTGCCAGCAGCTTGTATAGCGGCGGGGAGACCCAGTACTTC	CASSLYSGGETQYF
NA	TRBV28	once	TRBJ1-4	TGTGCCAGCAGTTTATGGGACGGAGGTTTAGGTGAAAAACTGTTTTTT	CASSLWDGGLGEKLFF
TRBD1	TRBV5-4	NA	TRBJ2-7	TGTGCCAGCAGCTTTACAGGGGGCGGCTACGAGCAGTACTTC	CASSFTGGGYEQYF
TRBD2	TRBV7-8	NA	TRBJ2-3	TGTGCCAGCAGCTTACTGGGTAGCGGGGCCTTCACAGATACGCAGTATTTT	CASSLLGSGAFTDTQYF
NA	TRBV5-6	NA	TRBJ2-7	TGTGCCAGCAGCTTGGGGCGCCCAGGGTGGGTTCAGGGGCAGTACTTC	CASSLGRPGWVQGQYF
TRBD2	TRBV28	NA	TRBJ2-4	TGTGCCAGCAGTCGTCGGGGTGGGGCGGGAGTGGGAGTAGCCAAAAACATTCAGTACTTC	CASSRRGGAGVGVAKNIQYF
TRBD1	TRBV5-1	NA	TRBJ2-7	TGCGCCAGCAGCTTGGAAATGATGGGACAGGTACGGGACGAGCAGTACTTC	CASSLEMMGQVRDEQYF